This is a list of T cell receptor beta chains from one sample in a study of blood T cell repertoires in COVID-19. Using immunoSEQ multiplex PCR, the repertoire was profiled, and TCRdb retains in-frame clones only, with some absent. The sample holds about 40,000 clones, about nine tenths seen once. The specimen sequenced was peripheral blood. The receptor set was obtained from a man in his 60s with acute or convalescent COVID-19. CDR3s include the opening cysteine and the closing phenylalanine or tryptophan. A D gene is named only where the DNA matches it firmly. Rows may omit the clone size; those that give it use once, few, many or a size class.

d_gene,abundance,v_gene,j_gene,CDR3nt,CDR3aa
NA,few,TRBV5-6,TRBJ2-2,TGTGCCAGCAGCTTGCCCCCAGGCGGGGAGCTGTTTTTT,CASSLPPGGELFF
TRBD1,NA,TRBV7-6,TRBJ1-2,TGTGCCAGCAGCCTTACTGACAGGGACTATGGCTACACCTTC,CASSLTDRDYGYTF
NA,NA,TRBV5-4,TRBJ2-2,TGTGCCAGCAGCTCATGGACACTCACCGGGGAGCTGTTTTTT,CASSSWTLTGELFF
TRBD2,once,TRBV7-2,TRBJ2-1,TGTGCCAGCAGCTTTAGGACTAGCGTTAATGAGCAGTTCTTC,CASSFRTSVNEQFF
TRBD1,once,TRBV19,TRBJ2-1,TGTGCCAGTAGTACCGGACAGGGGGCCTACAATGAGCAGTTCTTC,CASSTGQGAYNEQFF
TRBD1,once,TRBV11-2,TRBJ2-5,TGTGCCAGCAGCTTAGGAGGGACAGGACCCCTCGGGACCCAGTACTTC,CASSLGGTGPLGTQYF
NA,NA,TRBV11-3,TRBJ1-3,TGTGCCAGCAGCGGTAGATCGGCGGTGAGCTCTGGAAACACCATATATTTT,CASSGRSAVSSGNTIYF
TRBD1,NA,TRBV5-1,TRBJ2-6,TGCGCCACCACTACAGGGGCTGGGGCCAACGTCCTGACTTTC,CATTTGAGANVLTF
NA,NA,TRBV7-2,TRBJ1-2,TGTGCCAGCAGCTTAGGAGGGGGATATGGCTACACCTTC,CASSLGGGYGYTF
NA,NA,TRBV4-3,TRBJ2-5,TGCGCCAGCAGCCAGAGGACAGCTGAAGAGACCCAGTACTTC,CASSQRTAEETQYF
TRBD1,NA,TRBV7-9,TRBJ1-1,TGTGCCAGCTCCATACAGGGGGCGGACACTGAAGCTTTCTTT,CASSIQGADTEAFF
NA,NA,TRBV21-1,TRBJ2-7,TGTGCCAGCAGCAGCCAATGGGCAACCTACGAGCAGTACTTC,CASSSQWATYEQYF
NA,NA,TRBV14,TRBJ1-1,TGTGCCAGCAGCCCCCAGCAGGGATCCACTGAAGCTTTCTTT,CASSPQQGSTEAFF
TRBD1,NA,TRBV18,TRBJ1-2,TGTGCCAGCTCACCAGACTGGACAGGGCCATTTAACTATGGCTACACCTTC,CASSPDWTGPFNYGYTF
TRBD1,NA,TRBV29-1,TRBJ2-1,TGCAGCGTTGAACCCGACAGGGATGAGCAGTTCTTC,CSVEPDRDEQFF
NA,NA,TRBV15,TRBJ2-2,TGTGCCACCAGCAGAGATCGCGGGGCTAACACCGGGGAGCTGTTTTTT,CATSRDRGANTGELFF
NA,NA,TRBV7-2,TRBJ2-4,TGTGCCAGCAGCTTAGAAGGGGGGGACATTCAGTACTTC,CASSLEGGDIQYF
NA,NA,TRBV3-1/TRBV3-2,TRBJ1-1,TGTGCCAGCAGCCTAAGAGGGGGTAGCGCTTTCTTT,CASSLRGGSAFF
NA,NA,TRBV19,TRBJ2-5,TGTGCCAGTAGTACCGGGGTACGGGAGACCCAGTACTTC,CASSTGVRETQYF
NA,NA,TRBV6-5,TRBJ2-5,TGTGCCAGCAGTTACGGGCCCAGCCAAGAGACCCAGTACTTC,CASSYGPSQETQYF
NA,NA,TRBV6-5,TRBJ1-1,TGTGCCAGCAGTTTTCCCGGGATCACTGAAGCTTTCTTT,CASSFPGITEAFF
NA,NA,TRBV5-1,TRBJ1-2,TGCGCCAGCAGCTTGTCCGGGGATCGCTACACCTTC,CASSLSGDRYTF
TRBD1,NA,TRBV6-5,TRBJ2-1,TGTGCCAGCAGTTATGGACAGGCGGGTAAGCAGTTCTTC,CASSYGQAGKQFF
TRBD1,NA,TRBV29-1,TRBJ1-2,TGCAGCGTTGTTGATGGGACAGGCGCCTATGGCTACACCTTC,CSVVDGTGAYGYTF
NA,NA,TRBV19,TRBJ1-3,TGTGCCAGTAGTCAGACAAGCTCTGGAAACACCATATATTTT,CASSQTSSGNTIYF
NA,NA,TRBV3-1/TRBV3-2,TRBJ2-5,TGTGCCAGCAGCCAAGTACAAGAGACCCAGTACTTC,CASSQVQETQYF
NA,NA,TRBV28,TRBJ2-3,TGTGCCAGCAGTTTACCAGGGCGGGAAGATACGCAGTATTTT,CASSLPGREDTQYF
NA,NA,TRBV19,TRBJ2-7,TGTGCCAGTAGTATAGATACAGTAGGATACGAGCAGTACTTC,CASSIDTVGYEQYF
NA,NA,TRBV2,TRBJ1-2,TGTGCCAGCAGTGATACCAGGTTTAACTATGGCTACACCTTC,CASSDTRFNYGYTF
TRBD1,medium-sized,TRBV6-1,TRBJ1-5,TGTGCCAGCAGTGAAATCGACGGACAGGGAAATCAGCCCCAGCATTTT,CASSEIDGQGNQPQHF
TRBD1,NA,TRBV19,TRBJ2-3,TGTGCCAGTAGTACCGACCACGGACAGGGCGCAGATACGCAGTATTTT,CASSTDHGQGADTQYF
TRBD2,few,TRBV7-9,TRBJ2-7,TGTGCCAGCAGGACTAGCGGATACTACGAGCAGTACTTC,CASRTSGYYEQYF
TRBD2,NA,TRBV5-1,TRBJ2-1,TGCGCCAGCAGCCCGGGACTAGCGGGAGGGAATGAGCAGTTCTTC,CASSPGLAGGNEQFF
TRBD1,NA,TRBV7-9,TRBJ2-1,TGTGCCAGCCGACCCACGGACAGGGGGTCCTACAATGAGCAGTTCTTC,CASRPTDRGSYNEQFF
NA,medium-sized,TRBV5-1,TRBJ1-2,TGCGCCAGCAGCTTGTCCCAGGCCTCATATAATGGCTACACCTTC,CASSLSQASYNGYTF
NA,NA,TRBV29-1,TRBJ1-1,TGCAGCATGCGGGGGTCGAACACTGAAGCTTTCTTT,CSMRGSNTEAFF
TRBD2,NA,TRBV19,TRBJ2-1,TGTGCCAGTAGTGTAACTAGCGGGATGAACAATGAGCAGTTCTTC,CASSVTSGMNNEQFF
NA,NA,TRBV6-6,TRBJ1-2,TGTGCCAGCAGAAGCCGGGAGGCAGGAGGCTACACCTTC,CASRSREAGGYTF
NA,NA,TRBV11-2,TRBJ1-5,TGTGCCAGCAGCTTAGGACAGTCAAGCAATCAGCCCCAGCATTTT,CASSLGQSSNQPQHF
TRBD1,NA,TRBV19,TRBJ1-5,TGTGCCAGTAGTAGATCCGGGACAGGCGGATCATTATATCAGCCCCAGCATTTT,CASSRSGTGGSLYQPQHF
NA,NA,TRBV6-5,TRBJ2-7,TGTGCCAGCAGTTATCGGCAGGGACTTCCCTACGAGCAGTACTTC,CASSYRQGLPYEQYF
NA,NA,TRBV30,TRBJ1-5,TGTGCCTGGAGTCAGGAGGGATTTAGCAATCAGCCCCAGCATTTT,CAWSQEGFSNQPQHF
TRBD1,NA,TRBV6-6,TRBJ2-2,TGTGCCAGCCGAGCAGGGGGATCTCTTCAGGGGGAGCTGTTTTTT,CASRAGGSLQGELFF
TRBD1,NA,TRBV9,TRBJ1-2,TGTGCCAGCAGCGTAGGGACAGGACACTATGGCTACACCTTC,CASSVGTGHYGYTF
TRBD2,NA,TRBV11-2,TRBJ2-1,TGTGCCAGCAGCAAAAGGACCCTAGCGGGTGGGGAGCAGTTCTTC,CASSKRTLAGGEQFF
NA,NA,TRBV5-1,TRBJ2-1,TGCGCCAGCAGCAAACCTGACGCGGGTGAGCAGTTCTTC,CASSKPDAGEQFF
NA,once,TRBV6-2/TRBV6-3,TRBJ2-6,TGTGCCAGCAGTTACTCCAGCTCTGGGGCCAACGTCCTGACTTTC,CASSYSSSGANVLTF
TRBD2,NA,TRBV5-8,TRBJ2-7,TGTGCCAGCAGCTTCGGACTAGCTGAGCAGTACTTC,CASSFGLAEQYF